This note documents a single TCR beta chain sequence. This clone's antigen is unknown. The input lacks base qualities; no much larger clone sits a single base away. This sample is drawn from a study of blood T cell repertoires in COVID-19 (dated by TCRdb to about 2020). Regarding the research as a whole: The collaborator samples originated in the United States, Italy and Spain and spanned the acute and convalescent phases of COVID-19. The prospective study material was composed of cDNA or gDNA derived from T cells, B-cell-depleted T cells, or PBMCs. The dataset comprised deeply sampled blood TCRbeta repertoires from subjects exposed to, actively infected with, or recovered from COVID-19. The repertoires were released in a freely available public database meant as a resource for research on the immune response to SARS-CoV-2. The samples were drawn from the first 160 participants of the ongoing ImmuneRACE study and from some 1,300 subjects provided by 6 global collaborators. Sample metadata almost always included a de-identified subject ID, COVID-19 status, age in years and sex. HLA class I and class II types, where available, came from metadata supplied by the sample provider rather than from assay-based typing.

Participants in the prospective study were enrolled through a virtual design, were aged about 18 to 90 years, and lived in 24 United States geographic areas. In the prospective study, participants were assigned to cohorts based on the clinical history participants reported in a screening survey and a study questionnaire. For ImmuneRACE Cohort 3, a participant was defined as recovered based on two consecutive negative NP/OP PCR tests, clearance by a healthcare professional, or resolution of symptoms. Each participant in the prospective study had whole blood, serum and a nasopharyngeal or oropharyngeal swab collected by mobile phlebotomists. Additional blood draws and questionnaires over an approximately 2-month period could optionally be provided by prospective study participants. Before DNA extraction, blood samples from the prospective study were shipped at room temperature or frozen. The immunoSEQ Assay, a bias-controlled multiplex PCR, was used to amplify TCRbeta CDR3 regions from genomic DNA. In the source study's methods: The number of nucleated cells in each sample was estimated from the amplification of reference gene primers within the assay. Sequence reads were collapsed and filtered to measure the absolute abundance of every unique TCRbeta CDR3 rearrangement. For each sample, productive Simpson clonality was calculated by taking the square root of Simpson's diversity index across productive rearrangements. This immuneACCESS table, as held by TCRdb, lists in-frame sequences with V and J called but not all clones. Of the missing ones, under half trace to an unresolved V gene in checked studies; the others have no known cause. V and J calls and clone size are those listed in that table; D and trimming were worked out from the DNA. The sample profile shows 200,000 to 250,000 clones; about 83% of them were found once. The ten biggest clones cover roughly 2% of the sample.

CDR1 and CDR2, looked up from the germline V gene (reference sequence), are GTSNPN and SVGIG. The CDR3 goes from the cysteine to the phenylalanine over 12 residues. The DNA shown is the 36-base CDR3, in frame from base 1. V is cut by 2 bases and J by 2 bases, and the space between the germline ends is 4 bases. Findings and caveats that apply to the study as a whole: Clinical and demographic metadata were provided uncurated, with the amount varying by source and participant.

The V and J genes are TRBV30 and TRBJ1-5; the D gene identity is not certain. The material sequenced was PBMCs or T cells enriched from blood (not recorded which). This TCR came from a woman between 45 and 60 years old who had recovered from COVID-19. The sequenced DNA: TGTGCCTGGAGTAGCGGCAATCAGCCCCAGCATTTT. This sequence encodes CAWSSGNQPQHF.